These 26 T cell receptor beta chains came from one sample sequenced in a study of Graves' ophthalmopathy and Graves' hyperthyroidism. Transcripts of RNA were the source for amplifying TCR beta CDR3 regions. The first-round RT-PCR employed HTBI primers together with the Qiagen OneStep RT-PCR kit. A multiplex PCR was then performed as the second round. TCRdb ran MiXCR on the multiplex PCR reads and lists one entry per CDR3 protein. The sample holds 150,000 to 200,000 distinct CDR3 sequences; 39% are singletons and the top ten take roughly 9%. Sequencing used peripheral blood. The origin of the receptors is a man in his thirties or forties with Graves' ophthalmopathy.

This clonotype was counted ten times or more. The chain combines TRBV20-1 with TRBJ2-7; no clear D gene. The CDR3 loop spans 12 amino acids. V was cut by 6 bases and J by 2 bases, with 11 bases left in between. Germline assignment: CDR1 DFQATT and CDR2 SNEGSKA (reference sequence). The CDR3 loop reads CSAPRQAYEQYF. The CDR3 coding sequence is TGCAGTGCCCCCCGGCAGGCCTACGAGCAGTACTTC.

The chain is built from TRBV12-3 or TRBV12-4 and TRBJ2-5, with 8 positions matching TRBD1. The V and J ends lost 1 base and 0 bases, in that order; junction bases with no gene match: 4. The CDR3 runs to 16 residues. CDR3 residues: CASSLGQGLYQETQYF. In DNA, the CDR3 is TGTGCCAGCAGTTTAGGACAGGGGCTTTACCAAGAGACCCAGTACTTC.

The sample holds many counts of this clonotype. The gene calls are TRBV24-1 and TRBJ2-7, with D perhaps TRBD2 (6 bases). This CDR3 has 15 amino acids. Germline CDR1 and CDR2: KGHDR and SFDVKD. V was pared by 4 bases and J by 4 bases, with 16 bases between. In DNA form, the CDR3 reads TGTGCCACCAGTGACCGGCGGAGGGCCTTTTACGAGCAGTACTTC. As protein: CATSDRRRAFYEQYF.

CDR3 sequence: CASSPHEELFF. CDR3 bases: TGTGCCAGCAGCCCGCACGAGGAGCTGTTTTTT. This chain links TRBV9 with TRBJ2-2; D is unclear. Germline V CDR1 and CDR2: SGDLS, YYNGEE. Trimming shortened V by 4 bases and J by 10 bases, and 8 bases separated the two germline ends. The CDR3 runs to 11 residues.

This clonotype has ten or more counts. This sequence joins TRBV6-2 or TRBV6-3 and TRBJ2-6; D is uncertain. CDR3 length equals 16 residues. Germline CDR1 MNHEY, CDR2 SVGEGT. Trimming pared 4 bases from V and 2 bases from J, leaving 12 bases between. The CDR3: CASSFGWPTGANVLTF. DNA of the CDR3: TGTGCCAGCAGTTTTGGCTGGCCGACTGGGGCCAACGTCCTGACTTTC.

This clonotype occurred many times. This chain connects TRBV11-2 to TRBJ2-5; no reliable D call. V lost 3 bases to trimming and J lost 5 bases, with 16 bases between them. Germline CDR1 SGHAT, CDR2 FQNNGV. CDR3 length: 15 amino acids. DNA for the CDR3: TGTGCCAGCAGCTTTATGAGTGGTATGAGGGAGACCCAGTACTTC. Amino acids: CASSFMSGMRETQYF.

In the case of this clonotype: The junction and the germline gene differ at one end; a read error may be behind it. This rearrangement joins TRBV7-7 to TRBJ2-5; D perhaps matches TRBD2 (6 bases). Germline V gene lookup returns CDR1 SSHAT and CDR2 FNYEAQ (reference sequence). The CDR3 runs 13 residues. The CDR3, as DNA: TGTGCTAGCAGCTACGGACTACTGGAGACCCAGTACTTC. Translation: CASSYGLLETQYF.

The chain joins TRBV7-2 to TRBJ2-5; D uncertain. This CDR3 spans 16 amino acids. CDR1 is SGHTA and CDR2 is FQGNSA in the germline V gene. Trimming stripped 7 bases from V and 5 bases from J, with 23 bases between. For the CDR3, the DNA is TGTGCCAGCAACACTCTTATGGGGTCTATTAGGGAGACCCAGTACTTC. It translates to CASNTLMGSIRETQYF.

This clonotype was observed at least ten times. J is TRBJ2-5 and V is TRBV7-9; D unresolved. V was shortened by 5 bases and J by 5 bases, with 12 bases between the two germline ends. CDR1 is SEHNR, CDR2 FQNEAQ, per germline (reference sequence). This CDR3 has 13 residues. The CDR3 bases are TGTGCCAGCAGCGCCGGGCGTAGGGAGACCCAGTACTTC. Protein product: CASSAGRRETQYF.

The chain couples TRBV2 to TRBJ1-1, with TRBD1 as a possible D gene (6 bases). Between the trimmed V and J ends, which lost 5 bases and 2 bases, there was a span of 12 bases. The germline V gene encodes CDR1 SNHLY and CDR2 FYNNEI. This CDR3 comprises 14 residues. The DNA for the CDR3 is TGTGCCAGCAGTTCAAACAGGGCTAACACTGAAGCTTTCTTT. This translates into CASSSNRANTEAFF.

V gene TRBV11-2 combines with J gene TRBJ1-5, with 11 bases that match TRBD1. The CDR3 covers 17 residues. The germline gives CDR1 SGHAT, CDR2 FQNNGV. Trimming at V came to 5 bases and at J to 0 bases, leaving 6 bases not matched to a gene. The CDR3: CASSPGQGAGSNQPQHF. CDR3 DNA sequence: TGTGCCAGCAGCCCCGGACAGGGGGCAGGTAGCAATCAGCCCCAGCATTTT.

At least ten counts were recorded for this clonotype. V usage is TRBV6-2 or TRBV6-3 and J usage is TRBJ2-2, with D perhaps TRBD2 (6 bases). Germline values: CDR1 MNHEY, CDR2 SVGEGT. The CDR3 loop spans 16 amino acids. The ends were cut back, 4 bases at V and 0 bases at J, with 12 bases in the middle. The CDR3 DNA follows: TGTGCCAGCAGTTCACCGGGGAGGACGAACACCGGGGAGCTGTTTTTT. Translation: CASSSPGRTNTGELFF.

This clonotype has ten or more counts. The rearrangement links TRBV6-5 to TRBJ1-5, with TRBD1 as a possible D gene (5 bases). In germline, CDR1 is MNHEY, CDR2 SVGAGI. This CDR3 comprises 15 residues. V was cut by 0 bases and J by 2 bases, with 8 bases left in between. The chain's CDR3 is CASSYSRGGNQPQHF. The DNA of the CDR3 is TGTGCCAGCAGTTACTCGAGGGGTGGCAATCAGCCCCAGCATTTT.

The sample holds many counts of this clonotype. This chain uses TRBV13 with TRBJ2-7; D is possibly TRBD1 or TRBD2 (6 bases each). There are 15 residues in the CDR3. Germline loops: CDR1 PRHDT, CDR2 FYEKMQ (reference sequence). V was pared by 6 bases and J by 3 bases, with 18 bases between. CDR3 sequence (DNA): TGTGCCAGCAGTCCCGGCCGGGGGCTTATCTACGAGCAGTACTTC. Its translation is CASSPGRGLIYEQYF.

There are many counts of this clonotype. The chain joins TRBV12-3 or TRBV12-4 to TRBJ2-7; possibly TRBD1 for D (5 bases). The germline V and J ends were trimmed by 1 base and 5 bases, with 12 bases remaining between them. There are 14 residues in the CDR3. CDR3 region: CASSLDSRVDEQYF. The CDR3 nucleotides read TGTGCCAGCAGTTTAGACTCCAGGGTCGACGAGCAGTACTTC.

There are many counts of this clonotype. The CDR3 does not end in the conserved phenylalanine or tryptophan, so this is likely a read error. V and J are TRBV20-1 and TRBJ1-3, with no clear D. The V gene's germline CDR1 is DFQATT and CDR2 SNEGSKA (reference sequence). The CDR3 contains 16 residues. V was trimmed by 0 bases and J by 0 bases, leaving 12 bases between them. DNA for the CDR3: TGCAGTGCTAGAGATCCTGGCGGAAGCTCTGGAAACACCATATATTCT. It translates to CSARDPGGSSGNTIYS.

This chain connects TRBV6-4 to TRBJ1-1; perhaps TRBD1 as D (6 bases). The CDR3 has 16 residues. Per germline, CDR1 MRHNA and CDR2 SNTAGT. V lost 6 bases and J lost 0, with 17 bases in between. The CDR3 nucleotides are TGTGCCAGCAGCGGACAGTCCCGATACGTGAACACTGAAGCTTTCTTT. Protein product: CASSGQSRYVNTEAFF.

This clonotype was seen at least ten times. The CDR3, as DNA: TGTGCCAGCAGCGCTCGGAGTGACCAAGAGACCCAGTACTTC. It encodes CASSARSDQETQYF. The chain couples TRBV7-2 to TRBJ2-5, with D unresolved. Trimming took 5 bases from V and 0 from J, leaving 10 bases between them. Germline CDR1 SGHTA, CDR2 FQGNSA. The CDR3 is 14 amino acids.

This chain connects TRBV27 to TRBJ1-5, with 7 bases matching TRBD1. With 6 bases clipped from V and 7 bases from J, the junction kept 9 bases outside the gene matches. The CDR3 is made up of 14 amino acids. The germline CDR1 and CDR2 sequences are MNHEY and SMNVEV (reference sequence). Here the CDR3 reads CASRQQGRGQPQHF. The CDR3, as DNA: TGTGCCAGCAGGCAACAGGGGAGGGGACAGCCCCAGCATTTT.

This clonotype appeared many times. The chain recombines TRBV28 with TRBJ1-1; D remains unclear. This CDR3 has 12 amino acids. Germline V gene sequence: CDR1 MDHEN, CDR2 SYDVKM. Trimming removed 4 bases from V and 7 bases from J, with 10 bases in between. CDR3 DNA: TGTGCCAGCAGTTCCAGTGAAGATGAAGCTTTCTTT. This translates into CASSSSEDEAFF.

V gene TRBV6-2 or TRBV6-3 combines with J gene TRBJ2-7; D possibly corresponds to TRBD1 (7 bases). This CDR3 spans 14 amino acids. Germline CDR1 reads MNHEY; CDR2 reads SVGEGT. Trimming cost V 8 bases and J 2 bases, with 16 bases left between them. The CDR3: CASYQTGRTYEQYF. CDR3 nucleotides: TGTGCCAGCTACCAGACAGGGAGGACCTACGAGCAGTACTTC.

This clonotype was picked up many times. The chain couples TRBV9 to TRBJ2-7, with 11 bases aligning to TRBD2. Trimming took 2 bases from V and 3 from J; bases not matched to a gene: 4. Germline CDR1 and CDR2: SGDLS and YYNGEE. The CDR3 contains 15 residues. The CDR3 loop reads CASSVSGTSGYEQYF. The CDR3, as DNA: TGTGCCAGCAGCGTTAGCGGGACTAGCGGCTACGAGCAGTACTTC.

This clonotype occurred many times. The gene calls are TRBV20-1 and TRBJ2-7; D remains unclear. Trimming took off 3 bases at V and 1 base at J, with 10 bases between the two ends. The V gene's germline CDR1 is DFQATT and CDR2 SNEGSKA (reference sequence). CDR3 length equals 13 residues. This CDR3 reads CSARRGRSYEQYF. The CDR3 nucleotides read TGCAGTGCTAGGCGCGGCCGGTCCTACGAGCAGTACTTC.

This chain joins TRBV6-1 and TRBJ2-7; tentative D call: TRBD1 (6 bases). The CDR3 sequence is 13 residues long. Germline assignment: CDR1 MNHNS and CDR2 SASEGT. Trimming took off 4 bases at V and 4 bases at J, with 11 bases between the two ends. In nucleotides, the CDR3 is TGTGCCAGCAGTGGGACAGTGCGGTACGAGCAGTACTTC. Its protein is CASSGTVRYEQYF.

CDR3 DNA sequence: TGTGCCAGCAGCTTGGATACGAACACCGGGGAGCTGTTTTTT. It specifies CASSLDTNTGELFF. The rearrangement uses TRBV7-2 and TRBJ2-2; no clear D. Germline-derived CDR1 and CDR2 are SGHTA and FQGNSA. V was clipped by 3 bases and J by 0 bases, with 5 bases between them. There are 14 residues in the CDR3.

This clonotype was counted many times. The chain links TRBV28 to TRBJ1-3; 9 bases match TRBD1. CDR1 is MDHEN, CDR2 SYDVKM, per germline. This CDR3 is built from 15 residues. V lost 4 bases to trimming and J lost 7 bases; unmatched junction nucleotides: 8. The CDR3 DNA sequence: TGTGCCAGCAGTTCACGGACAGGGGCTCGTAACACCATATATTTT. Its protein product is CASSSRTGARNTIYF.